This TCR beta chain was recorded in a study of T cells in localized non-small cell lung cancer. V lost 5 bases and J 3 bases, leaving 14 bases between the germline ends. There are 15 residues in the CDR3. In germline, CDR1 is SGHAT, CDR2 FQNNGV. Study-level findings and limits: The greatest T cell clonality was found in uninvolved adjacent lung (higher than in tumor).

The table came from immunoSEQ multiplex PCR; TCRdb's copy has only in-frame clones and leaves some out. The repertoire includes over 50,000 clones, roughly 90% of them detected once, and over 1.5% sits in the top ten. Turning to this clone: Its antigen is not known.

The V gene is TRBV11-2, the J gene TRBJ2-1, with D perhaps matching TRBD1 (5 bases). Source: peripheral blood, taken before any cancer treatment. The receptor was derived from a woman aged 35 to 70 with stage I lung adenocarcinoma. The CDR3 DNA reads TGTGCCAGCAGCCAAGGGGTGACAGACTACAATGAGCAGTTCTTC. It encodes CASSQGVTDYNEQFF.